These 26 T cell receptor beta chains share one sample of origin, sequenced in a study of blood T cell repertoires in COVID-19. Assay used: immunoSEQ multiplex PCR; TCRdb lists only in-frame clones, some missing. Among 130,000 to 150,000 clones listed, about four fifths were seen once. The specimen sequenced was peripheral blood. The receptors originated from a man between 65 and 85 years old who had recovered from COVID-19.

The chain recombines TRBV19 with TRBJ2-7, with 12 nucleotides matching TRBD2. The CDR3 is 17 residues long. V dropped 10 bases and J dropped 3; count of bases not matched to a gene: 16. Germline V gene lookup returns CDR1 LNHDA and CDR2 SQIVND (reference sequence). The CDR3 nucleotides are TGTGCCACTTTGGGCCCGGACCTAGCGGGAGGGGGCTACGAGCAGTACTTC. Translation gives CATLGPDLAGGGYEQYF.

The DNA for the CDR3 is TGTGCCATCAGTCCGGGACAGGGGGCCACATCGGGCGCCAATCAGCCCCAGCATTTT. Translating it yields CAISPGQGATSGANQPQHF. J is TRBJ1-5 and V is TRBV10-3; 12 bases agree with TRBD1. The CDR3 is 19 amino acids. From germline, CDR1 is ENHRY and CDR2 SYGVKD. Trimming removed 5 bases from V and 3 bases from J; junction bases left unmatched: 14.

This sequence joins TRBV29-1 and TRBJ2-7, with a possible D match to TRBD2 (6 bases). Trimming shortened V by 2 bases and J by 4 bases, and 9 bases separated the two germline ends. Germline CDR1 is SQVTM and CDR2 is ANQGSEA. The CDR3 consists of 12 residues. The DNA of the CDR3 is TGCAGCGTTGAATTGGGGGGTTACGAGCAGTACTTC. Amino acid sequence: CSVELGGYEQYF.

The chain recombines TRBV11-3 with TRBJ2-1; 11 bases align to TRBD2. The CDR3 sequence is 14 residues long. V trimming: 2 bases; J trimming: 6 bases; junction bases outside the gene matches: 0. Germline V lookup: CDR1 SGHNT, CDR2 YENEEA. The CDR3 DNA sequence: TGTGCCAGCAGCTTAACTAGCGGGAGCAATGAGCAGTTCTTC. It translates to CASSLTSGSNEQFF.

The chain joins TRBV4-1 to TRBJ2-7; tentative D call: TRBD2 (7 bases). CDR1 and CDR2 from the germline V gene are MGHRA and YSYEKL. The CDR3 contains 16 residues. Trimming removed 0 bases at V and 6 bases at J, with 18 bases between. CDR3 loop: CASSQEGGRALGEQYF. As DNA, the CDR3 is TGCGCCAGCAGCCAAGAAGGGGGGAGGGCCCTCGGCGAGCAGTACTTC.

V is TRBV7-9 and J is TRBJ2-7, with D unclear. V shed 7 bases and J shed 5 bases, with 12 bases lying between them. There are 12 residues in the CDR3. The germline gives CDR1 SEHNR, CDR2 FQNEAQ (reference sequence). This CDR3 reads CASTQGSDEQYF. DNA of the CDR3: TGTGCCAGCACCCAAGGGTCGGACGAGCAGTACTTC.

This chain links TRBV4-3 with TRBJ1-2, with D perhaps matching TRBD1 (5 bases). V dropped 0 bases and J dropped 5 bases, with 22 bases sitting between them. In germline, CDR1 is LGHNA, CDR2 YSLEER. The CDR3 runs 18 residues. The CDR3 sequence: CASSQEVAGQKGLYGYTF. CDR3 in DNA: TGCGCCAGCAGCCAAGAGGTGGCAGGGCAGAAGGGTCTATATGGCTACACCTTC.

This clone was seen a few times. The chain carries TRBV19 and TRBJ2-6, with 8 bases that match TRBD1. CDR1 LNHDA and CDR2 SQIVND come from the germline V gene (reference sequence). CDR3 size: 14 residues. The V segment lost 4 bases and the J segment 8 bases; nucleotides outside the gene matches: 4. CDR3 in amino acids: CASSTHRGTNVLTF. CDR3 nucleotides: TGTGCCAGTAGTACCCACAGGGGGACCAACGTCCTGACTTTC.

The rearrangement uses TRBV18 and TRBJ2-7; TRBD2 matches at 15 bases. The CDR3 spans 18 residues. After removal of 6 bases from V and 4 bases from J, the junction contained 13 bases not matched to a gene. Germline assignment: CDR1 KGHSH and CDR2 LQKENI. The CDR3 DNA reads as TGTGCCAGCTCCCTGGGACTAGCGGGAGGAGAAGGCGCTTACGAGCAGTACTTC. Its translation is CASSLGLAGGEGAYEQYF.

The chain couples TRBV19 to TRBJ2-7; TRBD2 matches 7 bases. V dropped 6 bases and J dropped 0; count of bases not matched to a gene: 5. The CDR3 sequence is 14 residues long. CDR1 and CDR2 from the germline V gene are LNHDA and SQIVND (reference sequence). CDR3 coding DNA: TGTGCCAGTAGCTCGGTAGCGGGCTCCTACGAGCAGTACTTC. This sequence encodes CASSSVAGSYEQYF. The variable domain in full, with the rest retrieved from reference TRBV19 and TRBJ2-7, is DGGITQSPKYLFRKEGQNVTLSCEQNLNHDAMYWYRQDPGQGLRLIYYSQIVNDFQKGDIAEGYSVSREKKESFPLTVTSAQKNPTAFYLCASSSVAGSYEQYFGPGTRLTVT.

The chain combines TRBV15 with TRBJ2-1; 7 positions agree with TRBD1. The CDR3 sequence is 16 residues long. Germline V CDR1 and CDR2: LNHNV, YYDKDF (reference sequence). V gave up 1 base and J gave up 4 bases; unmatched junction bases: 7. The CDR3 loop reads CATSRADRPRYNEQFF. The CDR3 nucleotides are TGTGCCACCAGCAGAGCGGACAGGCCTCGTTACAATGAGCAGTTCTTC. Based on the CDR3 plus reference TRBV15 and TRBJ2-1, the full variable domain is DAMVIQNPRYQVTQFGKPVTLSCSQTLNHNVMYWYQQKSSQAPKLLFHYYDKDFNNEADTPDNFQSRRPNTSFCFLDIRSPGLGDTAMYLCATSRADRPRYNEQFFGPGTRLTVL.

The rearrangement links TRBV2 to TRBJ2-1, with 11 bases lining up with TRBD2. Germline V gene data show CDR1 as SNHLY and CDR2 as FYNNEI. This CDR3 is built from 18 residues. Trimming at V came to 4 bases and at J to 1 base, leaving 9 bases not matched to a gene. Written as DNA, the CDR3 is TGTGCCAGCAGTGTTGGTAGCGGGAGGGCCACTTCCTACAATGAGCAGTTCTTC. This translates into CASSVGSGRATSYNEQFF.

The V gene is TRBV3-1 (or the pseudogene TRBV3-2), the J gene TRBJ1-2; the D is unclear. Trimming removed 0 bases at V and 4 bases at J, with 12 bases between. The CDR3 has 15 residues. Per germline, CDR1 LGHDT and CDR2 YNNKEL (reference sequence). The CDR3 spells CASSQDLAAGYGYTF. The CDR3 bases are TGTGCCAGCAGCCAAGATCTGGCGGCCGGCTATGGCTACACCTTC.

This sequence joins TRBV21-1 and TRBJ2-7; the D call of TRBD1 is as the table states it, not checked on the DNA. TRBV21-1 is a pseudogene. The CDR3 totals 15 residues. CDR3 sequence (DNA): TGTGCCAGCAGCAAAGTACCAGGGGGGTCCTACGAGCAGTACTTC. It encodes CASSKVPGGSYEQYF.

The chain is built from TRBV19 and TRBJ1-3; D gene unclear. CDR1 is LNHDA, CDR2 SQIVND, per germline (reference sequence). This CDR3 spans 17 amino acids. V was pared by 1 base and J by 0 bases, with 13 bases between. Here the CDR3 reads CASSIVPGLTSGNTIYF. As DNA, the CDR3 is TGTGCCAGTAGTATAGTCCCAGGACTTACCTCTGGAAACACCATATATTTT.

This chain joins TRBV29-1 and TRBJ2-1; D gene unclear. Germline V gene data show CDR1 as SQVTM and CDR2 as ANQGSEA. The V gene lost 7 bases and the J gene lost 1 base, with 14 bases spanning the gap. The CDR3 covers 14 residues. The CDR3 nucleotides are TGCAGCGCAAGAGCCGGAGCGTCCTACAATGAGCAGTTCTTC. Its translation: CSARAGASYNEQFF.

The chain is built from TRBV19 and TRBJ2-2, with a tentative D call TRBD1 (6 bases). The CDR3 is 15 residues long. CDR1 LNHDA and CDR2 SQIVND come from the germline V gene (reference sequence). Trimming cost V 8 bases and J 1 base, with 14 bases left between them. The CDR3 sequence: CASSNRELNTGELFF. The CDR3 bases are TGTGCCAGTTCGAACAGGGAGTTGAACACCGGGGAGCTGTTTTTT.

The chain couples TRBV5-1 to TRBJ2-7, with 8 bases matching TRBD2. V shed 0 bases and J 6 bases; nucleotides not matched to a gene: 17. This CDR3 has 18 residues. The germline V gene encodes CDR1 SGHRS and CDR2 YFSETQ. The CDR3 nucleotides read TGCGCCAGCAGCTTGGCCAGAAGATCGGCGGGAGGAACCCGCGAGCAGTACTTC. Encoded protein: CASSLARRSAGGTREQYF.

The gene calls are TRBV11-2 and TRBJ1-1; D uncertain. This CDR3 has 13 amino acids. Trimming left V 3 bases short and J 0 bases short, with 5 bases between. Germline lookup yields CDR1 SGHAT and CDR2 FQNNGV. CDR3 sequence: CASSFKLNTEAFF. CDR3 nucleotide sequence: TGTGCCAGCAGCTTCAAGCTGAACACTGAAGCTTTCTTT. The entire variable domain, with the rest obtained from reference TRBV11-2 and TRBJ1-1, is as follows: EAGVAQSPRYKIIEKRQSVAFWCNPISGHATLYWYQQILGQGPKLLIQFQNNGVVDDSQLPKDRFSAERLKGVDSTLKIQPAKLEDSAVYLCASSFKLNTEAFFGQGTRLTVV.

This clone was found a few times. V usage is TRBV12-5 and J usage is TRBJ1-4, with D possibly being TRBD1 (5 bases). The germline V and J ends were trimmed by 7 bases and 6 bases, with 18 bases remaining between them. Germline CDR1 is LGHNT and CDR2 is FRNRAP. This CDR3 is built from 15 residues. CDR3 nucleotides: TGTGCTAGTGCCTTTGGTACAGGACTATATGAAAAACTGTTTTTT. This gives the protein CASAFGTGLYEKLFF.

The chain recombines TRBV9 with TRBJ2-1; TRBD2 agrees at 13 bases. The CDR3 has 15 amino acids. Germline V gives CDR1 SGDLS, CDR2 YYNGEE. V lost 2 bases to trimming and J lost 7 bases; unmatched junction nucleotides: 3. The CDR3 bases are TGTGCCAGCAGCGTTGGACTAGCGGGAGTGAATGAGCAGTTCTTC. It translates to CASSVGLAGVNEQFF.

The chain recombines TRBV6-5 with TRBJ1-2; the D gene is possibly TRBD1 (5 bases). Trimming cost V 5 bases and J 2 bases, with 9 bases left between them. The CDR3 is 13 amino acids. The germline V gene encodes CDR1 MNHEY and CDR2 SVGAGI. The CDR3 DNA follows: TGTGCCAGCAGTACTGACAGAAACTATGGCTACACCTTC. Translated: CASSTDRNYGYTF.

This chain's CDR3 is CAWRPETGTSQTNNEQFF. In DNA form, the CDR3 reads TGTGCCTGGAGGCCAGAAACCGGGACTAGCCAAACGAACAATGAGCAGTTCTTC. This chain links TRBV30 with TRBJ2-1, with 9 nucleotides matching TRBD2. The CDR3 runs to 18 residues. The trim removed 3 bases at V and 5 bases at J, leaving 17 bases unmatched. CDR1 and CDR2 (germline): GTSNPN, SVGIG (reference sequence).

The CDR3: CASSLADYEQYF. As DNA, the CDR3 is TGCGCCAGCAGCTTGGCAGACTACGAGCAGTACTTC. The chain has TRBV5-1 and TRBJ2-7; D gene unclear. The germline V gene encodes CDR1 SGHRS and CDR2 YFSETQ. There are 12 residues in the CDR3. V was trimmed by 0 bases and J by 3 bases, leaving 4 bases between them. The entire variable domain, with the rest obtained from reference TRBV5-1 and TRBJ2-7, is as follows: KAGVTQTPRYLIKTRGQQVTLSCSPISGHRSVSWYQQTPGQGLQFLFEYFSETQRNKGNFPGRFSGRQFSNSRSEMNVSTLELGDSALYLCASSLADYEQYFGPGTRLTVT.

The CDR3: CASSGGAGVTEAFF. CDR3 bases: TGTGCCAGCAGTGGTGGTGCAGGGGTTACTGAAGCTTTCTTT. The J gene is TRBJ1-1, the V gene TRBV2; a weak D match, TRBD1 (6 bases). The CDR3 spans 14 residues. Germline-derived CDR1 and CDR2 are SNHLY and FYNNEI. Trimming removed 4 bases from V and 5 bases from J, with 14 bases in between.

The chain is built from TRBV9 and TRBJ2-5; weak D call: TRBD2 (5 bases). The CDR3 loop spans 16 amino acids. V shed 3 bases and J shed 2 bases, with 17 bases lying between them. Germline-derived CDR1 and CDR2 are SGDLS and YYNGEE. The CDR3 here is CASSAGPDSLQETQYF. In DNA form, the CDR3 reads TGTGCCAGCAGCGCCGGACCGGACTCTCTTCAAGAGACCCAGTACTTC.